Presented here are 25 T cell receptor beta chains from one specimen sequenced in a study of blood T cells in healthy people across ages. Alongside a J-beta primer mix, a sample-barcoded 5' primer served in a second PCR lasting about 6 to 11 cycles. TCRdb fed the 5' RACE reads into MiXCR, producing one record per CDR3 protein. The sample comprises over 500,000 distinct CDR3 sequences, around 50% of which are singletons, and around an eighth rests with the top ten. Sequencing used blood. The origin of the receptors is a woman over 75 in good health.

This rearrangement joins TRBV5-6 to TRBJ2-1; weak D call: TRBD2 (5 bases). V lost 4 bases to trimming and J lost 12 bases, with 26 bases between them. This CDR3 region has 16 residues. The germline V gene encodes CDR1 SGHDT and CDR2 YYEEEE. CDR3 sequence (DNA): TGTGCCAGCAGCCCTTTACGGACTGTTATCCTGGCCCTGCAGTTCTTC. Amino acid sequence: CASSPLRTVILALQFF.

The CDR3 DNA follows: TGTGCCAGCAGTAAACCTAGCGGGAGGGTTAACGAGCAGTACTTC. Translation gives CASSKPSGRVNEQYF. J is TRBJ2-7 and V is TRBV28; TRBD2 aligns across 12 bases. V gave up 5 bases and J gave up 5 bases; unmatched junction bases: 7. CDR1 and CDR2 (germline): MDHEN, SYDVKM. The CDR3 totals 15 residues.

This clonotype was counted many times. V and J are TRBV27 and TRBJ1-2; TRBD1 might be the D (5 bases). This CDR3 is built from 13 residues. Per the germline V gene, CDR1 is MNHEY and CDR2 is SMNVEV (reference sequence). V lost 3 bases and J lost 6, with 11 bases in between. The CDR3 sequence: CASSFRGMDGYTF. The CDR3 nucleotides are TGTGCCAGCAGTTTTAGGGGAATGGATGGCTACACCTTC.

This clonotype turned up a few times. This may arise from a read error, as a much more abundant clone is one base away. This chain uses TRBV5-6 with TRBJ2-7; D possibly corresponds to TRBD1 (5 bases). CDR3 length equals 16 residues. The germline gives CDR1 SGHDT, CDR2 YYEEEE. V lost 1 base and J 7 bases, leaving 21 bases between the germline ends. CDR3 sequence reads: CASSLRGILQDNEQYF. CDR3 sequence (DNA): TGTGCCAGCAGCTTGAGGGGAATCCTCCAAGACAATGAGCAGTACTTC.

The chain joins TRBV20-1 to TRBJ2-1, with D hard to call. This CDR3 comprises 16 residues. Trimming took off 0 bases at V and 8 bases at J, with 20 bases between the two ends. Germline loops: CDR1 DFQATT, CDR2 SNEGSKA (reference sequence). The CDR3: CSAREWRRVSGDEQFF. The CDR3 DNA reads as TGCAGTGCTAGAGAATGGAGAAGGGTGTCTGGAGATGAGCAGTTCTTC.

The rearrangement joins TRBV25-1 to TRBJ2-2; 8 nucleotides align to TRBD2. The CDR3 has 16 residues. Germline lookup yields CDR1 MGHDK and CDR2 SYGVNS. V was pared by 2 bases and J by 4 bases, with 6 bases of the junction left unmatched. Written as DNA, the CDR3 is TGTGCCAGCAGTGAAAGCGGGAGAGGCAGCACCGGGGAGCTGTTTTTT. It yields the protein CASSESGRGSTGELFF. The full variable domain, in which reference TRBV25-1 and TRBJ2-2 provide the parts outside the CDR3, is EADIYQTPRYLVIGTGKKITLECSQTMGHDKMYWYQQDPGMELHLIHYSYGVNSTEKGDLSSESTVSRIRTEHFPLTLESARPSHTSQYLCASSESGRGSTGELFFGEGSRLTVL.

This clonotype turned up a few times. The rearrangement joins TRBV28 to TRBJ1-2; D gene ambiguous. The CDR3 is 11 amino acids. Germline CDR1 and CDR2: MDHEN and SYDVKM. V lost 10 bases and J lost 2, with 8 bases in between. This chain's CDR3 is CATTLNYGYTF. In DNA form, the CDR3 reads TGTGCCACCACCCTAAACTATGGCTACACCTTC.

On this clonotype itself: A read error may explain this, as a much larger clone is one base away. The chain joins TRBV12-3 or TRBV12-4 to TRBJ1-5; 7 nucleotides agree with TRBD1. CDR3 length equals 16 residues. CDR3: CAGSLGQRNPNQPQHF. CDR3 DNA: TGTGCCGGCAGTTTGGGACAGAGAAACCCTAATCAGCCCCAGCATTTT.

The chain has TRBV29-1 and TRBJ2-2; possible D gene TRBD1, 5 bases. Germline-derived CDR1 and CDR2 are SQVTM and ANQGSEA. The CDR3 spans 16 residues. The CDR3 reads CTILGVELDNTGELFF. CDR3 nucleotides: TGCACTATTTTAGGGGTTGAGTTGGATAACACCGGGGAGCTGTTTTTT.

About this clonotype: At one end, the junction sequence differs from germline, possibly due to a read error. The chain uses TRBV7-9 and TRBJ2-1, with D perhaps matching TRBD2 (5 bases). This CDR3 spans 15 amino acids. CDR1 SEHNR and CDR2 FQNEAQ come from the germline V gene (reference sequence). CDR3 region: CTSSLVFGGYNEQFF. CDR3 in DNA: TGTACCAGCAGCTTAGTTTTTGGCGGGTACAATGAGCAGTTCTTC.

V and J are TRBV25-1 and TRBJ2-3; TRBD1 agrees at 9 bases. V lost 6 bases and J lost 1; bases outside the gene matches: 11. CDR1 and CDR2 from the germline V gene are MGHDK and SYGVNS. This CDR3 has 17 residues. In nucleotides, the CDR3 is TGTGCCAGCAGCGACTGGACAGGGGCAAGAGGCACAGATACGCAGTATTTT. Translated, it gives CASSDWTGARGTDTQYF.

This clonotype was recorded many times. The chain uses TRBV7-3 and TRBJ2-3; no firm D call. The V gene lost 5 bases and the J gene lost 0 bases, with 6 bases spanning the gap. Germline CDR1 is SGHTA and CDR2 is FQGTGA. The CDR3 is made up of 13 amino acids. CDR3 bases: TGTGCCAGCAGCATTACTAGCACAGATACGCAGTATTTT. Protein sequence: CASSITSTDTQYF.

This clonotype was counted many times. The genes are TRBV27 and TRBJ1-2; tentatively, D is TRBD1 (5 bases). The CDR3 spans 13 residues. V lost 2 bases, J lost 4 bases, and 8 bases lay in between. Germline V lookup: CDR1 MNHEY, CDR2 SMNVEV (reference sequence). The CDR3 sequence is CASSLRGTYGYTF. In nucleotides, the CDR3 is TGTGCCAGCAGTTTAAGGGGCACCTATGGCTACACCTTC.

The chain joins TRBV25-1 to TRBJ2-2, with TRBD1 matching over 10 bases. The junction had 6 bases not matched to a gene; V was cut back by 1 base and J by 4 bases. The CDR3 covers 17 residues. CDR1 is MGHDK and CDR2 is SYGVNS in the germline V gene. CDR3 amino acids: CASSELGTGAVTGELFF. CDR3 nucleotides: TGTGCCAGCAGTGAATTGGGGACAGGGGCTGTCACCGGGGAGCTGTTTTTT.

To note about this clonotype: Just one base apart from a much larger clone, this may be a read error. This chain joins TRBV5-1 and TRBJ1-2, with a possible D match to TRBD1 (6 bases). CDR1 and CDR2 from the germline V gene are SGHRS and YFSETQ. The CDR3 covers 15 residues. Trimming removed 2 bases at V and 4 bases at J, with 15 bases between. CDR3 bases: TGCGCCAGCAGCTTTGCAGGGGACCCTACCTATGGCTACACCTTC. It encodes CASSFAGDPTYGYTF. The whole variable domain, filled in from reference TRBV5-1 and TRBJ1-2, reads KAGVTQTPRYLIKTRGQQVTLSCSPISGHRSVSWYQQTPGQGLQFLFEYFSETQRNKGNFPGRFSGRQFSNSRSEMNVSTLELGDSALYLCASSFAGDPTYGYTFGSGTRLTVV.

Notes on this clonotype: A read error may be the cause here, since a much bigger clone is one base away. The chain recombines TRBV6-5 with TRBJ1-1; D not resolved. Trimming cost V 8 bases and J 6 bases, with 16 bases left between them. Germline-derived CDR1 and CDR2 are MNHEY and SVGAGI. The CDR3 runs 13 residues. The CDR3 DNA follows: TGTGCCAGCCACGCTCTCAAGGGCGCTGAAGCTTTCTTT. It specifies CASHALKGAEAFF.

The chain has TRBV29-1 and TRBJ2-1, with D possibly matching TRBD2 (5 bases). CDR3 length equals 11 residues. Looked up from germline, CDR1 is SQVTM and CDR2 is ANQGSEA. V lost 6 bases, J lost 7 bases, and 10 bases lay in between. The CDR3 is CSVRRVNEQFF. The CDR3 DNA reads TGCAGCGTCAGGCGGGTGAATGAGCAGTTCTTC.

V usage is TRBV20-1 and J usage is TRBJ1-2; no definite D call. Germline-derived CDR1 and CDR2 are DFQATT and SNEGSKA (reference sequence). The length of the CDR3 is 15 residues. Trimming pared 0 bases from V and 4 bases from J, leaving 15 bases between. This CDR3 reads CSARDGRQNLYGYTF. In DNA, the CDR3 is TGCAGTGCTAGAGATGGGAGACAAAACCTCTATGGCTACACCTTC.

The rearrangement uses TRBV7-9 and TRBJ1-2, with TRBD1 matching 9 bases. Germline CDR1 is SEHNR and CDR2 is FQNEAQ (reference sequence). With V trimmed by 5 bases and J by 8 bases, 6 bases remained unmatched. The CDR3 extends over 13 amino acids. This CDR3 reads CASSRGTGTGYTF. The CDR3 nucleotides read TGTGCCAGCAGCCGAGGGACAGGGACGGGCTACACCTTC.

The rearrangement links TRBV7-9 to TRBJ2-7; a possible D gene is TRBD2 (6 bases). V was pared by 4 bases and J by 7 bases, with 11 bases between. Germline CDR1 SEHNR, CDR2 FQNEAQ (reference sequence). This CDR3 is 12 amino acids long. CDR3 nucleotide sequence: TGTGCCAGCAGCTCGGAGGGGCGGGAGCAGTACTTC. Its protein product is CASSSEGREQYF.

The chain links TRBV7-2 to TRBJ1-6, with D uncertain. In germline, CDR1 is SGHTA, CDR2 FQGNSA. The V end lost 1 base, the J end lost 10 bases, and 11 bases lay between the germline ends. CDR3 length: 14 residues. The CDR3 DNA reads TGTGCCAGCAGCTTAGGGGGAATGAGCTCACCCCTCCACTTT. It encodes CASSLGGMSSPLHF.

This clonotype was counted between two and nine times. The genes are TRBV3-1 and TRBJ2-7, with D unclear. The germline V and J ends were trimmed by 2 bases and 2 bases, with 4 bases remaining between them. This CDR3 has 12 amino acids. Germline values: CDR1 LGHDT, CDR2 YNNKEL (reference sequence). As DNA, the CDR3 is TGTGCCAGCAGCCAACACCCCTACGAGCAGTACTTC. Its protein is CASSQHPYEQYF.

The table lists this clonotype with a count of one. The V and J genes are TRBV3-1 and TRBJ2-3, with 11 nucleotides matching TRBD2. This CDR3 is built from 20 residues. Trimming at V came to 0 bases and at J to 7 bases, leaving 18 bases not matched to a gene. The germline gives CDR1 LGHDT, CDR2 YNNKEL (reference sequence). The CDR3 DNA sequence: TGTGCCAGCAGCCAAGACTTCCCGGGATCTAGCGGGAGGTTCCGGTATACGCAGTATTTT. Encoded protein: CASSQDFPGSSGRFRYTQYF.

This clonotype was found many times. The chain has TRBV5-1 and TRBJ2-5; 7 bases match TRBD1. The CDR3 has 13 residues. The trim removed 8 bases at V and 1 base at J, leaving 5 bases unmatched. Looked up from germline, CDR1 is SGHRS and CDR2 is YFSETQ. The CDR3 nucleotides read TGCGCCAGTCGACAGGGTTTCCAAGAGACCCAGTACTTC. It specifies CASRQGFQETQYF.

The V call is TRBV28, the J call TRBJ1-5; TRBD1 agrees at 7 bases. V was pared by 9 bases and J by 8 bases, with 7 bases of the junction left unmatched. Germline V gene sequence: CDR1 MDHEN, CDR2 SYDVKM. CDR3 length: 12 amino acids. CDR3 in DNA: TGTGCCAGTTTACAGGGGACAGAGCCCCAGCATTTT. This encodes CASLQGTEPQHF. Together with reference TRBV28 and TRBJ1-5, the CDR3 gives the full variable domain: DVKVTQSSRYLVKRTGEKVFLECVQDMDHENMFWYRQDPGLGLRLIYFSYDVKMKEKGDIPEGYSVSREKKERFSLILESASTNQTSMYLCASLQGTEPQHFGDGTRLSIL.